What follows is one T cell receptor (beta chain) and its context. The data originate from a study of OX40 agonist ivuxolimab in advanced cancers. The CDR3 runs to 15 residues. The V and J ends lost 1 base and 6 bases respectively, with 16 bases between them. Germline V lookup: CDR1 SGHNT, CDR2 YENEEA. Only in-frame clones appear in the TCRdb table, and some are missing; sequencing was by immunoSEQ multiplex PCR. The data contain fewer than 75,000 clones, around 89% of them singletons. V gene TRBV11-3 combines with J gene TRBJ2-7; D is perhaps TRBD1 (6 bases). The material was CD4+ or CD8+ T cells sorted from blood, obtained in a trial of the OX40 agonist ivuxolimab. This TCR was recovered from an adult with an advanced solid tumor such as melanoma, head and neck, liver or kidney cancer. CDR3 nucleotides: TGTGCCAGCAGCTTAGCCGGGACATATTACGGCGAGCAGTACTTC. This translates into CASSLAGTYYGEQYF. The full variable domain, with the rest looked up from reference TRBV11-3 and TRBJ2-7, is EAGVVQSPRYKIIEKKQPVAFWCNPISGHNTLYWYLQNLGQGPELLIRYENEEAVDDSQLPKDRFSAERLKGVDSTLKIQPAELGDSAVYLCASSLAGTYYGEQYFGPGTRLTVT.